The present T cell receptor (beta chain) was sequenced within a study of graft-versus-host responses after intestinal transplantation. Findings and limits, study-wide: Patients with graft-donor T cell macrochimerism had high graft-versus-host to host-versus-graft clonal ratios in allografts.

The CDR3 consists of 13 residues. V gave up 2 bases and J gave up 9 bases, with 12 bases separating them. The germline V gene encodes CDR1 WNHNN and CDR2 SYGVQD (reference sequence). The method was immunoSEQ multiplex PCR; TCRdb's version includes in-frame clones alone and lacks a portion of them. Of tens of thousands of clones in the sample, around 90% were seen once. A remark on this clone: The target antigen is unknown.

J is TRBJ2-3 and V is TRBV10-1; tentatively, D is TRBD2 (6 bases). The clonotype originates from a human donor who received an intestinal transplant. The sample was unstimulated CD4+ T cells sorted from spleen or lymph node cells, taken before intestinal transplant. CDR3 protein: CASSEGGRGTQYF. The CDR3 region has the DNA TGCGCCAGCAGTGAGGGCGGTCGGGGGACGCAGTATTTT.